Below, 4 T cell receptor beta chains from the same sample are listed, as sequenced in a study of patients and donors after allogeneic stem cell transplantation. TCRdb processed the RT-PCR reads anew with MiXCR; each CDR3 protein has one entry. The sample lists about a million distinct CDR3 sequences; over 15% were seen once. The sequencing input was blood, either unsorted or a sorted T cell fraction (not recorded which). These receptors were collected from a human donor who was either an allogeneic HSCT recipient or a stem cell or donor lymphocyte infusion donor (not recorded which). It is not recorded whose cells these are; they may come from a transplant donor.

This chain connects TRBV5-1 to TRBJ2-7; D is possibly TRBD1 (5 bases). Trimming stripped 0 bases from V and 2 bases from J, with 9 bases between. This CDR3 comprises 14 residues. Germline CDR1 SGHRS, CDR2 YFSETQ. DNA for the CDR3: TGCGCCAGCAGCTTGGAGGACACCGCCTACGAGCAGTACTTC. Its protein is CASSLEDTAYEQYF.

V gene TRBV20-1 combines with J gene TRBJ1-1, with a weak D call TRBD1 (6 bases). Germline V gene sequence: CDR1 DFQATT, CDR2 SNEGSKA (reference sequence). V shed 3 bases and J shed 6 bases, with 11 bases lying between them. The length of the CDR3 is 12 residues. CDR3 region: CSASGGLAEAFF. DNA for the CDR3: TGCAGTGCTAGCGGGGGGCTCGCTGAAGCTTTCTTT.

This clonotype was counted between two and nine times. The genes are TRBV5-1 and TRBJ2-1; D possibly uses TRBD1 or TRBD2 (5 bases each). V gave up 3 bases and J gave up 6 bases, with 19 bases separating them. Per germline, CDR1 SGHRS and CDR2 YFSETQ. This CDR3 has 16 amino acids. DNA for the CDR3: TGCGCCAGCAGCTCTCGCGGGCAGGGAATGATCAATGAGCAGTTCTTC. It is translated as CASSSRGQGMINEQFF. Full variable domain (missing parts from reference TRBV5-1 and TRBJ2-1): KAGVTQTPRYLIKTRGQQVTLSCSPISGHRSVSWYQQTPGQGLQFLFEYFSETQRNKGNFPGRFSGRQFSNSRSEMNVSTLELGDSALYLCASSSRGQGMINEQFFGPGTRLTVL.

Concerning this clonotype itself: The germline gene is not matched at one end of the junction; a read error may be the cause. The CDR3 loop reads CSARVGETQHF. The CDR3 coding sequence is TGCAGTGCTAGAGTGGGGGAGACCCAGCACTTC. The V gene is TRBV20-1, the J gene TRBJ2-5; D may be TRBD1 or TRBD2 (5 bases each). Germline V CDR1 and CDR2: DFQATT, SNEGSKA (reference sequence). This CDR3 is built from 11 residues.